This entry is about one TCR beta chain. What this receptor recognizes is not known. No clone much larger than this one lies a single base away; base qualities are absent. The data are from a study of prognosis after radiotherapy for stage I lung cancer (dated by TCRdb to the early 2020s). About the full investigation: Between April 2018 and early 2019, roughly 20 patients with stage I NSCLC were enrolled in Nanjing, China. There were fewer than 15 patients with newly diagnosed primary stage I lung tumors and 4 or 5 patients with oligometastatic NSCLC after surgical resection of the primary tumor. Every patient was regarded as medically inoperable, because of comorbidities in about 12 cases and refusal of surgery in roughly seven cases. The cohort comprised 10 to 15 men and 5 or 6 women with a median age of nearly 75 years, ranging from about 53 to 85 years. Squamous cell carcinoma histology was identified in six or seven patients, and adenocarcinoma histology was identified in more than ten patients. SBRT was delivered in 3 to 5 fractions with a biologically effective dose of at least 100 Gy, and image-guided IMRT or VMAT was used for delivery. In every patient, SBRT was given without any concurrent therapy. After SBRT, distant metastases developed in about 20% of the 19 patients at a median of 7 months, while the remaining 15 patients had no significant progression. The study profiled peripheral blood TCR beta repertoires from stage I NSCLC patients before and after stereotactic body radiotherapy and related them to distant failure. A total of 40 or so blood samples from approximately 19 patients were sequenced, with one sample obtained before and one obtained after SBRT for each patient.

A history of other malignancies or of prior chemotherapy or radiotherapy was absent in all patients, and node-negative disease was shown on CT and PET/CT in all patients. About 6.3 milliliters of peripheral venous blood were drawn into EDTA tubes at each of two time points. PBMCs were isolated by Ficoll-Paque Plus density-gradient centrifugation. Right after collection, samples were kept at -80 degrees C until analysis. From the germline V gene, CDR1 is MGHRA and CDR2 is YSYEKL. The CDR3 numbers 15 residues from cysteine through phenylalanine. Solely the CDR3 DNA is kept, with 45 bases framed from the first base. V loses 3 bases, J loses 0 bases, and the germline ends lie 9 bases apart. Study-level results and caveats: The study was limited by the small cohort and short follow-up, and independent validation of the study findings is required. Post-SBRT Shannon entropy and its change from baseline were lower in patients who developed distant metastases; baseline Shannon entropy was not associated with metastases. Whether the expanded TCR clones were tumor-specific was not determined. A decrease in unique TCR clone counts was observed after SBRT (median 10,088 before versus several thousand after; Wilcoxon paired P=0.011). TRBV and TRBJ usage frequencies reportedly varied with metastasis status, involving two V genes at baseline and several V and two J genes after SBRT. No adjustment for multiple comparisons was applied to any of the reported P values.

Two rounds of multiplex PCR on genomic DNA were used to amplify the TCR beta CDR3 region. In the first round of PCR, primers specific to each TRBV and TRBJ gene were used, and the primer sequences are filed in Chinese patent CN105087789A. The second PCR round used universal primers. The Roche High Pure PCR Template Preparation Kit was used to extract genomic DNA from the frozen PBMCs. Paired-end sequencing with 151 bp reads was performed on the libraries using an Illumina HiSeq 3000. As for the authors' bioinformatics: Raw reads lacking the multiplex PCR primer sequences were removed with CutAdapt. High-quality paired reads were merged into contigs with PEAR. MiXCR assigned TRB V, D and J gene segments to each contig by aligning to reference sequences. To remove sequencing errors, CDR3 sequences were clustered according to base quality and sequence similarity. Shannon entropy, normalized by the natural log of the productive TCR sequence number, served as the measure of diversity. One minus Shannon entropy divided by the natural log of the number of unique clonotypes was used as the definition of clonality. Progression-free survival cut-offs for repertoire metrics were chosen using the Youden index of ROC curves, with analyses run in R 3.5.3. The public reads were run again by TCRdb, first through fastp at Q25 and then through MiXCR, and only productive beta chains were kept. Rows with one shared CDR3 protein collapse into an entry with the most common genes and DNA. TCRdb's processing, not the authors', yielded these V and J calls. The sample table shows tens of thousands of distinct CDR3 sequences, and under 45% are seen once. The ten largest clones add up to about a tenth of the sample.

The chain is encoded by TRBV4-1 joined to TRBJ2-1; the D gene is possibly TRBD1, with 6 bases matching. The sequence derives from a donor aged 50 or older with non-small cell lung cancer. This specimen was PBMCs, taken before or after stereotactic body radiation therapy (not recorded which). The CDR3 loop reads CASSQWDNSYNEQFF. The base sequence is TGCGCCAGCAGCCAGTGGGACAACTCCTACAATGAGCAGTTCTTC.